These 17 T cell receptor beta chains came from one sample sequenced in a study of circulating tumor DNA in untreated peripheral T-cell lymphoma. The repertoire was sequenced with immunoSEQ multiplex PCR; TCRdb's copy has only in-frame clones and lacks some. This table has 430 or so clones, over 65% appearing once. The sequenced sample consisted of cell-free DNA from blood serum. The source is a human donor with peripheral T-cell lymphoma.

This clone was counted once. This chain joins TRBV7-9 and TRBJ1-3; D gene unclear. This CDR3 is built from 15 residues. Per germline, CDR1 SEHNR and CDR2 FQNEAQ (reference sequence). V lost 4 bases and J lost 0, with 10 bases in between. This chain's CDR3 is CASSSRALSGNTIYF. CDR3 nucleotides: TGTGCCAGCAGCTCACGGGCCCTCTCTGGAAACACCATATATTTT. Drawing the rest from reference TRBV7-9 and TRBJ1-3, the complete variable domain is DTGVSQNPRHKITKRGQNVTFRCDPISEHNRLYWYRQTLGQGPEFLTYFQNEAQLEKSRLLSDRFSAERPKGSFSTLEIQRTEQGDSAMYLCASSSRALSGNTIYFGEGSWLTVV.

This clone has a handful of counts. This CDR3 reads CASSYLQGEVDEQFF. The CDR3 nucleotides are TGTGCCAGCAGTTACTTACAGGGGGAGGTTGATGAGCAGTTCTTC. V gene TRBV6-6 combines with J gene TRBJ2-1, with TRBD1 identical over 8 bases. The germline gives CDR1 MNHNY, CDR2 SVGAGI (reference sequence). V shed 1 base, J shed 8 bases, and the junction held 7 bases outside the gene matches. The CDR3 loop spans 15 amino acids.

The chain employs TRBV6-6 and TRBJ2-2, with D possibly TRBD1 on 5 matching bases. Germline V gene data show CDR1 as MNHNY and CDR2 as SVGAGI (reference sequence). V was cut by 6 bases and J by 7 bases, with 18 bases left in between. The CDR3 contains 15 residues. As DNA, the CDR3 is TGTGCCAGCAGCACCCAGGGTAGTGTTGGCGGGGAGCTGTTTTTT. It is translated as CASSTQGSVGGELFF.

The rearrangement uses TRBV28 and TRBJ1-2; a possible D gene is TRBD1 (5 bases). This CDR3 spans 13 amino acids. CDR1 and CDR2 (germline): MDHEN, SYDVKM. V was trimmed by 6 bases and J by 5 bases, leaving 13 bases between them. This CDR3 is CASSLTGGYGYTF. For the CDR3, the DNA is TGTGCCAGCAGCCTAACGGGGGGTTATGGCTACACCTTC.

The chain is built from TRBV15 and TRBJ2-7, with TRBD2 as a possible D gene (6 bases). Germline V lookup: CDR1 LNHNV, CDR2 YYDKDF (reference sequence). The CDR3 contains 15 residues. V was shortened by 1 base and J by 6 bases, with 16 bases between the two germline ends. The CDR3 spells CATSRGSGPFPEQYF. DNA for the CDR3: TGTGCCACCAGCAGAGGCAGCGGGCCGTTCCCCGAGCAGTACTTC.

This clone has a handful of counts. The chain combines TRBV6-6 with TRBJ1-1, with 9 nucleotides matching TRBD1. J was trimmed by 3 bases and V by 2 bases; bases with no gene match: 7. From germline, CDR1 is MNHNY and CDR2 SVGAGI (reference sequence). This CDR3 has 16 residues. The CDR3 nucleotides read TGTGCCAGCAGTTACCCCTTACAGGGGGCGGACACTGAAGCTTTCTTT. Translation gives CASSYPLQGADTEAFF.

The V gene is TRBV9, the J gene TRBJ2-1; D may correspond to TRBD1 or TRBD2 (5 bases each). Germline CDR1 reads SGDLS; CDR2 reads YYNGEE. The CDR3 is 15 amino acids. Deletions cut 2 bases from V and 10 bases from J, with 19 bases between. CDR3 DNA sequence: TGTGCCAGCAGCGTCCCCGTGATGGGGGACGGGGAGCAGTTCTTC. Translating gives CASSVPVMGDGEQFF.

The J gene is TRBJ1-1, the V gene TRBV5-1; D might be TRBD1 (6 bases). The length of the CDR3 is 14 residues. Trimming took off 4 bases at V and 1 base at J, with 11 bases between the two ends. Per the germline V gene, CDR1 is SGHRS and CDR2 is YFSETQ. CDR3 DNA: TGCGCCAGCAGCCGGGGACACTCGAACACTGAAGCTTTCTTT. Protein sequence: CASSRGHSNTEAFF. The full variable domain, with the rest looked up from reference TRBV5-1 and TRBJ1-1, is KAGVTQTPRYLIKTRGQQVTLSCSPISGHRSVSWYQQTPGQGLQFLFEYFSETQRNKGNFPGRFSGRQFSNSRSEMNVSTLELGDSALYLCASSRGHSNTEAFFGQGTRLTVV.

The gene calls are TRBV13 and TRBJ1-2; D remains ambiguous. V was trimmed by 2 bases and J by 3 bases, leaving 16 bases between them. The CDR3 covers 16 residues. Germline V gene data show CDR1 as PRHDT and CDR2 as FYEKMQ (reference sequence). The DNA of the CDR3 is TGTGCCAGCAGCTTAAGAAACGGCCGGCGGGACTATGGCTACACCTTC. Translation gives CASSLRNGRRDYGYTF.

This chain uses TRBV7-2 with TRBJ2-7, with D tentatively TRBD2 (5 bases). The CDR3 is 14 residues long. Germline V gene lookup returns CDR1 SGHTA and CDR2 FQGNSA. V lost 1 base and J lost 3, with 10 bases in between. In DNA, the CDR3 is TGTGCCAGCAGCTTAGGGGCGGGCCTCTACGAGCAGTACTTC. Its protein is CASSLGAGLYEQYF.

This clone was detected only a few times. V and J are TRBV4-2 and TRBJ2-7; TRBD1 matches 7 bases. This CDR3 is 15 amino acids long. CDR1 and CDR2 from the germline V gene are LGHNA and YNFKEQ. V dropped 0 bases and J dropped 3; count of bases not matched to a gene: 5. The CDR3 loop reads CASSQEGTAYYEQYF. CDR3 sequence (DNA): TGTGCCAGCAGCCAAGAAGGGACAGCCTACTACGAGCAGTACTTC.

CDR3 residues: CASSLVNGELFF. Written as DNA, the CDR3 is TGTGCCAGCAGCTTGGTCAACGGGGAGCTGTTTTTT. The rearrangement links TRBV7-6 to TRBJ2-2; D remains unclear. Germline assignment: CDR1 SGHVS and CDR2 FNYEAQ. V lost 3 bases, J lost 7 bases, and 6 bases lay in between. The CDR3 covers 12 residues.

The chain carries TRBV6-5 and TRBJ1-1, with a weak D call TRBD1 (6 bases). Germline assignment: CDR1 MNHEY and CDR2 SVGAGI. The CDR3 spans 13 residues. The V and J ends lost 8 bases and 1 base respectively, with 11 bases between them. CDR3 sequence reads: CASLGRGNTEAFF. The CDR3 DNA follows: TGTGCCAGCTTAGGCAGGGGGAACACTGAAGCTTTCTTT.

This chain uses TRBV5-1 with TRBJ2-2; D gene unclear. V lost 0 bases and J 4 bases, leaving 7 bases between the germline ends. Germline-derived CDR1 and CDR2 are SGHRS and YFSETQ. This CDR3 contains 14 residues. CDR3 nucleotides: TGCGCCAGCAGCTTGGGTAAAAGCACCGGGGAGCTGTTTTTT. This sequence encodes CASSLGKSTGELFF.

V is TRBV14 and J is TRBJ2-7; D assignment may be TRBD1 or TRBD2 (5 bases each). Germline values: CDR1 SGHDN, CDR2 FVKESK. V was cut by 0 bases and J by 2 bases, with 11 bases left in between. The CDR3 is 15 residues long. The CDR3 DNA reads TGTGCCAGCAGCCAAGATATCGTGGGGGCCTACGAGCAGTACTTC. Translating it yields CASSQDIVGAYEQYF.

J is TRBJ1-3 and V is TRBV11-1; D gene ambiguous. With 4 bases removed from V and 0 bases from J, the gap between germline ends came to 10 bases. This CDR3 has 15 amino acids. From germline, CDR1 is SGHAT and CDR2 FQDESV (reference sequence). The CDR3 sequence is CASSSRALSGNTIYF. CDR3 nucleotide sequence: TGTGCCAGCAGCTCACGGGCCCTCTCTGGAAACACCATATATTTT.

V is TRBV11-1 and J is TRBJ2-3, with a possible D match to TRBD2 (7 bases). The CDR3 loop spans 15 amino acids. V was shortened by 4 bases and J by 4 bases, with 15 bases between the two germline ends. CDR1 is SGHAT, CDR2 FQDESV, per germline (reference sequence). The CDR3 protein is CASSSGTGGPDTQYF. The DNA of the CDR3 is TGTGCCAGCAGCTCCGGGACGGGGGGCCCAGATACGCAGTATTTT.